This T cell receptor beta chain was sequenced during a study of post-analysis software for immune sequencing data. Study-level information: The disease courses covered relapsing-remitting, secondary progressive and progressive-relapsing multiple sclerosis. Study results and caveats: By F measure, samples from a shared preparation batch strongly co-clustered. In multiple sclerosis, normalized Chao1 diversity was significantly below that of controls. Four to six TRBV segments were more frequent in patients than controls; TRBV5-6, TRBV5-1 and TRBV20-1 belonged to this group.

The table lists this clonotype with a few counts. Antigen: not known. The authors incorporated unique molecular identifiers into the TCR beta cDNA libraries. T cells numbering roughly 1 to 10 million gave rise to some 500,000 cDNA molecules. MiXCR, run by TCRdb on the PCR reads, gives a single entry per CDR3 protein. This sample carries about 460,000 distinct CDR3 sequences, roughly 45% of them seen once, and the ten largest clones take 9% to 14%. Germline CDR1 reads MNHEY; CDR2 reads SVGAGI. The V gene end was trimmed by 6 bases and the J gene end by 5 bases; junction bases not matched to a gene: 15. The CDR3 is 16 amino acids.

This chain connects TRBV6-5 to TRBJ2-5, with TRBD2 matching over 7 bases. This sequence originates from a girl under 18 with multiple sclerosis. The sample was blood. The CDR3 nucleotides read TGTGCCAGCAGCCGTCGTGGAGGGAGGGCGTGGGAGACCCAGTACTTC. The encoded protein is CASSRRGGRAWETQYF.